This T cell receptor beta chain derives from a study of blood T cell repertoires in COVID-19. About the research overall: Sources were T cells, B-cell-depleted T cells, or PBMCs; the material itself was cDNA or gDNA.

In terms of age and location, participants ranged from roughly 18 to 90 years and lived in about two dozen US areas. There are a few counts of this clone. The sample contains more than one DNA sequence encoding this CDR3. CDR1 and CDR2 from the germline V gene are LGHNA and YSLEER. V was pared by 0 bases and J by 4 bases, with 6 bases between. The CDR3 is 13 amino acids. The data were produced by immunoSEQ multiplex PCR, yet TCRdb's version contains in-frame clones alone and is incomplete. The sample has over 200,000 clones, less than 85% seen once; the top ten hold approximately 1.8%. The chain has TRBV4-3 and TRBJ2-5; the D is unclear. Sequenced sample: PBMCs or T cells enriched from blood (not recorded which). The clonotype comes from a man aged 55 to 70 who had recovered from COVID-19. CDR3 nucleotides: TGCGCCAGCAGCCAAGATCTGAGAGAGACCCAGTACTTC. Protein: CASSQDLRETQYF.